This T cell receptor (beta chain) was found in a study of kidney transplant recipient with SARS-CoV-2 infection. CDR3 length: 14 residues. The V gene end was trimmed by 6 bases and the J gene end by 5 bases; junction bases not matched to a gene: 6. The germline V gene encodes CDR1 DFQATT and CDR2 SNEGSKA (reference sequence). This clonotype was seen more than once but under ten times. TCRdb reprocessed the reads with MiXCR, giving one entry per CDR3 protein. The table includes approximately 240,000 distinct CDR3 sequences, more than 25% detected once. The rearrangement uses TRBV20-1 and TRBJ2-3; TRBD2 matches at 12 bases. Source: a blood sample, taken at baseline and between days 110 and 120 from a kidney transplant recipient. This clonotype was sampled from a male patient aged 25-45 years who had COVID-19 and was a kidney transplant recipient. Some T cells may be the graft donor's. The DNA for the CDR3 is TGCAGTGCGCCTAGCGGGGGGGCTAAAGATACGCAGTATTTT. This translates into CSAPSGGAKDTQYF.